Detailed here is one T cell receptor (beta chain). Its specificity is unknown. CDR3 length: 15 residues. From germline, CDR1 is LGHDT and CDR2 YNNKEL (reference sequence). Trimming took 5 bases from V and 3 from J; bases not matched to a gene: 6. This sample is part of a study of regulatory T cells in long-lasting Graves disease. Looking at the study overall: Antithyroid drugs had been given to newly diagnosed Graves' patients for under 3 months.

Study-level results: There was favoring of TRBV28, TRBJ1-2 and TRBJ2-5 in persistent disease.

This sample's time point: newly diagnosed GD, antithyroid drugs for less than 3 months. Construction of the TCR library relied on RNA isolated from PBMCs. Investigators prepared the TCR beta libraries by applying iRepertoire HTBI primers and Arm-PCR of CDR3 regions. Each CDR3 protein is one row after TCRdb ran MiXCR on the multiplex PCR reads. The repertoire holds hundreds of thousands of distinct CDR3 sequences, with about 15% as singletons. This sample also belongs to another study, concerning T cells in Graves' hyperthyroidism and ophthalmopathy. That study reports: HTBI primers were employed in a first-round RT-PCR of the TCR CDR3. The model foresaw ophthalmopathy a median roughly 6.6 months prior to onset.

The origin of this receptor is a woman aged 40-65 years with Graves disease. The specimen comprised peripheral blood mononuclear cells (PBMCs), sampled at new diagnosis, from a patient treated with antithyroid drugs. The rearrangement links TRBV3-1 to TRBJ2-1; 8 bases line up with TRBD2. Written as DNA, the CDR3 is TGTGCCAGCAGCAACCCAGCGGGGGTCTACAATGAGCAGTTCTTC. Encoded protein: CASSNPAGVYNEQFF.